This is a list of T cell receptor beta chains from one sample in a study of blood T cell repertoires in COVID-19. Only in-frame clones appear in the TCRdb table, and some are missing; sequencing was by immunoSEQ multiplex PCR. The sample lists approximately 300,000 clones, 87% seen once, with under 6% in the top ten. Source material: PBMCs or T cells enriched from blood (not recorded which). Receptors originate from a woman aged 25 to 45 who had recovered from COVID-19. CDR3s include the opening cysteine and the closing phenylalanine or tryptophan. A D gene is named only where the DNA matches it firmly. Clone size is shown for a subset of rows, as once, few, many or a class of expanded clone.

>TRBJ1-1|15|.|TRBD1|TRBV5-1
CASSSDRGLGTEAFF
TGCGCCAGCAGCTCGGACAGGGGGCTGGGAACTGAAGCTTTCTTT
>TRBJ1-1|14|.|.|TRBV27
CASSPAAGSTEAFF
TGTGCCAGCAGCCCGGCGGCGGGGTCCACTGAAGCTTTCTTT
>TRBJ2-2|12|.|.|TRBV4-2
CASGPVTGELFF
TGTGCCAGCGGCCCGGTAACCGGGGAGCTGTTTTTT
>TRBJ2-7|14|.|TRBD1|TRBV27
CASSFGTGDYEQYF
TGTGCCAGCAGTTTCGGGACAGGGGATTACGAGCAGTACTTC
>TRBJ2-7|13|.|.|TRBV27
CASSGRGTYEQYF
TGTGCCAGCAGTGGCCGGGGGACCTACGAGCAGTACTTC
>TRBJ1-2|14|few|.|TRBV11-2
CASSPGISNYGYTF
TGTGCCAGCAGCCCAGGGATTTCCAACTATGGCTACACCTTC
>TRBJ1-2|19|.|.|TRBV4-3
CASSQDAPPRPWRGYGYTF
TGCGCCAGCAGCCAAGACGCCCCCCCCAGGCCTTGGAGGGGCTATGGCTACACCTTC
>TRBJ1-6|16|.|TRBD1|TRBV5-1
CASSRRDRDYNSPLHF
TGCGCCAGCAGCCGTCGGGACAGGGACTATAATTCACCCCTCCACTTT
>TRBJ1-1|14|.|TRBD1|TRBV9
CASSEGGVGTEAFF
TGTGCCAGCAGTGAAGGGGGCGTGGGAACTGAAGCTTTCTTT
>TRBJ1-2|14|.|.|TRBV29-1
CSVTTVRANYGYTF
TGCAGCGTCACCACCGTCCGAGCTAACTATGGCTACACCTTC
>TRBJ2-2|16|.|TRBD1|TRBV4-2
CASSQEQGTATGELFF
TGTGCCAGCAGCCAAGAACAAGGGACAGCCACCGGGGAGCTGTTTTTT
>TRBJ1-1|15|.|.|TRBV10-3
CAISERGGGTTEAFF
TGTGCCATCAGTGAGCGCGGGGGGGGGACCACTGAAGCTTTCTTT
>TRBJ1-2|15|.|.|TRBV4-2
CASSSIDLQRAGYTF
TGTGCCAGCAGCTCTATAGACCTACAGCGGGCTGGCTACACCTTC
>TRBJ2-5|14|.|TRBD1|TRBV5-1
CASSSGQGRGTQYF
TGCGCCAGCAGCTCGGGACAGGGAAGGGGGACCCAGTACTTC
>TRBJ1-2|15|.|TRBD1|TRBV5-1
CASSPRQGVFYGYTF
TGCGCCAGCAGCCCCCGACAGGGTGTTTTCTATGGCTACACCTTC
>TRBJ2-1|12|.|.|TRBV27
CASSPSGVEQFF
TGTGCCAGCAGTCCCTCGGGGGTTGAGCAGTTCTTC
>TRBJ1-1|16|.|.|TRBV6-2/TRBV6-3
CASSYPGGGVLTEAFF
TGTGCCAGCAGTTACCCGGGGGGAGGGGTCCTGACTGAAGCTTTCTTT
>TRBJ1-6|15|.|.|TRBV9
CASSVTSSYNSPLHF
TGTGCCAGCAGCGTCACGAGCTCCTATAATTCACCCCTCCACTTT
>TRBJ1-5|15|.|TRBD1|TRBV2
CASSYDRGSNQPQHF
TGTGCCAGCAGTTATGACAGGGGAAGCAATCAGCCCCAGCATTTT
>TRBJ1-5|14|.|TRBD1|TRBV7-2
CASSSGQEGQPQHF
TGTGCCAGCTCTTCCGGACAGGAAGGTCAGCCCCAGCATTTT
>TRBJ2-3|16|.|TRBD1|TRBV2
CASRAGTGASTDTQYF
TGTGCCAGCAGGGCCGGGACAGGGGCTTCCACAGATACGCAGTATTTT
>TRBJ1-4|14|.|TRBD1|TRBV27
CASSLDRVNEKLFF
TGTGCCAGCAGCCTGGACAGGGTAAATGAAAAACTGTTTTTT
>TRBJ2-3|16|.|.|TRBV9
CASSRWGERSTDTQYF
TGTGCCAGCAGCCGATGGGGGGAACGGAGCACAGATACGCAGTATTTT
>TRBJ1-3|15|.|TRBD1|TRBV30
CAWSFTGTGGNTIYF
TGTGCCTGGAGTTTCACCGGGACAGGGGGCAACACCATATATTTT
>TRBJ2-3|11|.|.|TRBV20-1
CSATPADTQYF
TGCAGTGCCACGCCGGCAGATACGCAGTATTTT
>TRBJ2-2|16|.|.|TRBV4-3
CASSFLGPGKTGELFF
TGCGCCAGCAGTTTTCTTGGGCCTGGTAAGACCGGGGAGCTGTTTTTT
>TRBJ1-6|17|.|TRBD1|TRBV7-2
CASSLDRGRSYNSPLHF
TGTGCCAGCAGCCTTGACAGGGGGCGGTCCTATAATTCACCCCTCCACTTT
>TRBJ1-3|15|.|TRBD1|TRBV2
CASSEGGTGGNTIYF
TGTGCCAGCAGTGAAGGCGGGACAGGGGGAAACACCATATATTTT
>TRBJ2-3|14|.|TRBD1|TRBV5-1
CASSRGQGTDTQYF
TGCGCCAGCAGCAGAGGACAGGGAACAGATACGCAGTATTTT
>TRBJ1-5|16|.|TRBD1|TRBV6-5
CASSYPVQGGNQPQHF
TGTGCCAGCAGTTACCCAGTACAGGGGGGCAATCAGCCCCAGCATTTT
>TRBJ2-2|19|once|.|TRBV12-5
CASGLNNDITSLRSRELFF
TGTGCTAGTGGTTTGAACAACGACATCACTAGCTTAAGATCCCGGGAGCTGTTTTTT
>TRBJ1-1|13|.|.|TRBV4-1
CASSQDPGTEAFF
TGCGCCAGCAGCCAAGATCCCGGGACTGAAGCTTTCTTT
>TRBJ1-1|14|.|.|TRBV7-8
CASSQGEPNTEAFF
TGTGCCAGCAGTCAAGGGGAACCGAACACTGAAGCTTTCTTT
>TRBJ2-4|13|.|TRBD1|TRBV6-5
CASSRDSQNIQYF
TGTGCCAGCAGCCGGGACAGCCAAAACATTCAGTACTTC
>TRBJ1-1|14|few|TRBD1|TRBV19
CASRSDRGNTEAFF
TGTGCCAGTAGATCGGACAGGGGGAACACTGAAGCTTTCTTT
>TRBJ1-6|15|.|.|TRBV4-3
CASGGERGTNSPLHF
TGCGCCAGCGGGGGGGAGAGGGGTACGAATTCACCCCTCCACTTT
>TRBJ1-1|13|.|TRBD1|TRBV7-9
CASSWTGGSEAFF
TGTGCCAGCAGCTGGACAGGAGGGTCAGAAGCTTTCTTT
>TRBJ2-2|16|.|TRBD1|TRBV11-2
CASSLEQGFQSGELFF
TGTGCCAGCAGCTTAGAACAGGGGTTTCAGTCCGGGGAGCTGTTTTTT
>TRBJ2-1|16|.|TRBD1|TRBV19
CASTPPRGQGNNEQFF
TGTGCCAGTACCCCCCCCCGAGGACAGGGAAACAATGAGCAGTTCTTC
>TRBJ2-7|13|once|TRBD1|TRBV19
CASSATGQGRKYF
TGTGCCAGTAGTGCCACGGGACAGGGGAGAAAGTACTTC
>TRBJ1-2|15|.|.|TRBV3-1/TRBV3-2
CASSHHGQNNYGYTF
TGTGCCAGCAGCCACCATGGCCAGAATAACTATGGCTACACCTTC
>TRBJ1-1|15|.|TRBD1|TRBV6-5
CASSYLTGGGTEAFF
TGTGCCAGCAGTTACTTGACAGGGGGCGGGACTGAAGCTTTCTTT